This note documents a single T cell receptor (beta chain) sequence. Its cognate antigen is unknown. These data originate in a study of T cell repertoires in cytomegalovirus infection. Background on the study: Public TCR beta signatures were indicative of both CMV infection and a matching HLA type. Study-wide points: Ex vivo, HLA-C-restricted CMV-specific TCR beta clonotypes prevailed over the rest of the response. Pooled public TCR beta family frequency picked out CMV carriers with the relevant HLA.

MiXCR, run by TCRdb on the reads, gives a single entry per CDR3 protein. Of 630,000 or so distinct CDR3 sequences listed, less than 25% are singletons. The CDR3 spans 14 residues. CDR1 SQVTM and CDR2 ANQGSEA come from the germline V gene. Trimming cost V 4 bases and J 7 bases, with 19 bases left between them. The sequencing sample was made of CD8+ T cells from PBMCs. The chain carries TRBV29-1 and TRBJ1-2; D possibly corresponds to TRBD1 (5 bases). This receptor was taken from a human donor in good health (CMV status not recorded). Some clones in this sample may be carry-over from other donors' samples. CDR3 sequence (DNA): TGCAGCGTTGTGGGGACCTCTCCGAAAATTGGCTACACCTTC. Its translation: CSVVGTSPKIGYTF. The whole variable domain, remainder taken from reference TRBV29-1 and TRBJ1-2, is SAVISQKPSRDICQRGTSLTIQCQVDSQVTMMFWYRQQPGQSLTLIATANQGSEATYESGFVIDKFPISRPNLTFSTLTVSNMSPEDSSIYLCSVVGTSPKIGYTFGSGTRLTVV.